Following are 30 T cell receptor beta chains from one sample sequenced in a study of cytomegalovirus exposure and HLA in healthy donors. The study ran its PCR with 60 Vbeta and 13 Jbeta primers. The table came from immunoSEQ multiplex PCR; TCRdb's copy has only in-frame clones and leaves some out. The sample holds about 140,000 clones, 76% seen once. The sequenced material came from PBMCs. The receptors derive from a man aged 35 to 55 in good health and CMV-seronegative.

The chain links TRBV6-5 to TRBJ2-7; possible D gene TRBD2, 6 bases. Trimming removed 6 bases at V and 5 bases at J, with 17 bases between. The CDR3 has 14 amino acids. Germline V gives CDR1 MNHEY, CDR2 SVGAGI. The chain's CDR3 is CASSPGLHSDEQYF. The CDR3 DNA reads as TGTGCCAGCAGCCCGGGACTCCATTCGGACGAGCAGTACTTC.

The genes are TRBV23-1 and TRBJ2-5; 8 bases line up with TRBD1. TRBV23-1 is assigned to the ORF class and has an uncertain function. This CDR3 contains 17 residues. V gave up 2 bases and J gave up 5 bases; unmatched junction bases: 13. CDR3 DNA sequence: TGCGCCAGCAGTCAACGGGACCCGGACAGGGTCCATGAGACCCAGTACTTC. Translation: CASSQRDPDRVHETQYF.

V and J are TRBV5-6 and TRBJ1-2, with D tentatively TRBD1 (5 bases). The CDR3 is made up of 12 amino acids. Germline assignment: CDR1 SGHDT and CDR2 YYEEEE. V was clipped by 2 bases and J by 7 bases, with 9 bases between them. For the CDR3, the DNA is TGTGCCAGCAGCTTTTTCCAGGGTGGCTACACCTTC. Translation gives CASSFFQGGYTF.

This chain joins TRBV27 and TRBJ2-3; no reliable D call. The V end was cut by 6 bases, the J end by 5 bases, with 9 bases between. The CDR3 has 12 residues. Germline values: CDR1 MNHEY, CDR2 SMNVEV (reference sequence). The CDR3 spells CASSGYGDTQYF. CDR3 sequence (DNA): TGTGCCAGCAGCGGGTATGGAGATACGCAGTATTTT.

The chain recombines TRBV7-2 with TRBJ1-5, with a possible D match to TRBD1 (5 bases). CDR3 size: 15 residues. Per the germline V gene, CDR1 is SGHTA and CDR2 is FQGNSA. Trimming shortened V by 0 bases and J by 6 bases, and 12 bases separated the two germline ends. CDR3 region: CASSLAGRGGQPQHF. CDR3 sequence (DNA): TGTGCCAGCAGCTTAGCAGGGAGGGGCGGTCAGCCCCAGCATTTT.

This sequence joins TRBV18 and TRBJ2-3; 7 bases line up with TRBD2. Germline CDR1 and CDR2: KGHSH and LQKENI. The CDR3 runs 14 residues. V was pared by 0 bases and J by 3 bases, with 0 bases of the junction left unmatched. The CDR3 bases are TGTGCCAGCTCACCACCCGGGGGGACAGATACGCAGTATTTT. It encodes CASSPPGGTDTQYF. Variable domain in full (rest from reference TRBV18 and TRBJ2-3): NAGVMQNPRHLVRRRGQEARLRCSPMKGHSHVYWYRQLPEEGLKFMVYLQKENIIDESGMPKERFSAEFPKEGPSILRIQQVVRGDSAAYFCASSPPGGTDTQYFGPGTRLTVL.

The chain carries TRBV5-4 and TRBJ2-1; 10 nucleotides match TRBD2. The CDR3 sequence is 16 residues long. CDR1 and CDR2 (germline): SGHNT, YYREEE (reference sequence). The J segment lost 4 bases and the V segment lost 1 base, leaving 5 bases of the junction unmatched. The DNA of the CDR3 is TGTGCCAGCAGCTTGATGCTAGCGGGAGTGTACAATGAGCAGTTCTTC. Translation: CASSLMLAGVYNEQFF.

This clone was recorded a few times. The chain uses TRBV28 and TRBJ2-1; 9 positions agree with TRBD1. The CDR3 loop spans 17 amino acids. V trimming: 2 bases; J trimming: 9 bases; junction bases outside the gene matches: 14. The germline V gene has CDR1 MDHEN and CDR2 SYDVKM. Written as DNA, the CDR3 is TGTGCCAGCAGTTTAATCACTCCGGGACAGGGTTCGGGTGAGCAGTTCTTC. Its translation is CASSLITPGQGSGEQFF.

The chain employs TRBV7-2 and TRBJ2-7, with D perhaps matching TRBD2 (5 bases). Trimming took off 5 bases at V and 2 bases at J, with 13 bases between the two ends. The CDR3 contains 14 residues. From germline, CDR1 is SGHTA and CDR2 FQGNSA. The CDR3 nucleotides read TGTGCCAGCAGCCAGCTACTAGTCACCTACGAGCAGTACTTC. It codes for CASSQLLVTYEQYF. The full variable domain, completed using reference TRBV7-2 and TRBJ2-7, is GAGVSQSPSNKVTEKGKDVELRCDPISGHTALYWYRQSLGQGLEFLIYFQGNSAPDKSGLPSDRFSAERTGGSVSTLTIQRTQQEDSAVYLCASSQLLVTYEQYFGPGTRLTVT.

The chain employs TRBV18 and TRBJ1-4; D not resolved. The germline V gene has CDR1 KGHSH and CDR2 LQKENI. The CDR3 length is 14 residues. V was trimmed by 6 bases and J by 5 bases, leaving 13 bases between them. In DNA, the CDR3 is TGTGCCAGCTCCCCCGGGCGAGGGAATGAAAAACTGTTTTTT. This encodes CASSPGRGNEKLFF.

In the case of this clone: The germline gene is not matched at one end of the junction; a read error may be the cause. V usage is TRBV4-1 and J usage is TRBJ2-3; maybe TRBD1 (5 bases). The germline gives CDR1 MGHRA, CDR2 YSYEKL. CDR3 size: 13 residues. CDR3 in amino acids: CASRPPGSDAQYF. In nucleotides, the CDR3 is TGCGCCAGCAGACCTCCAGGGTCAGATGCGCAGTATTTT.

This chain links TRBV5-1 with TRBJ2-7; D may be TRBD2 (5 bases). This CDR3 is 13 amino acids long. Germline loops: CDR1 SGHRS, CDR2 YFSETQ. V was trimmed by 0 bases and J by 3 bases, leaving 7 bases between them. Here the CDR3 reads CASSLAGIYEQYF. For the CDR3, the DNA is TGCGCCAGCAGCTTGGCGGGGATCTACGAGCAGTACTTC.

The CDR3 region is CAWSFTTRETQYF. For the CDR3, the DNA is TGTGCCTGGAGTTTTACTACCCGGGAGACCCAGTACTTC. The gene calls are TRBV30 and TRBJ2-5; D is ambiguous. The V and J ends lost 2 bases and 5 bases respectively, with 12 bases between them. The CDR3 has 13 amino acids. Germline assignment: CDR1 GTSNPN and CDR2 SVGIG (reference sequence).

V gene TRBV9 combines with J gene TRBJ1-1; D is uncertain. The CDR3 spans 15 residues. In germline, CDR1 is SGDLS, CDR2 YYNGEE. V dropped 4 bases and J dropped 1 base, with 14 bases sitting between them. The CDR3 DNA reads TGTGCCAGCAGCCCTCGTCATACTGGGAACACTGAAGCTTTCTTT. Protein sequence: CASSPRHTGNTEAFF.

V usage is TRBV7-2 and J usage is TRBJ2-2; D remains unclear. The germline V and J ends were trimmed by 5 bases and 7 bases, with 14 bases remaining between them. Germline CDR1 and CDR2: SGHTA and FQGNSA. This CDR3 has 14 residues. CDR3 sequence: CASSEGTQRGELFF. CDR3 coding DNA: TGTGCCAGCAGCGAAGGAACCCAGCGCGGGGAGCTGTTTTTT.

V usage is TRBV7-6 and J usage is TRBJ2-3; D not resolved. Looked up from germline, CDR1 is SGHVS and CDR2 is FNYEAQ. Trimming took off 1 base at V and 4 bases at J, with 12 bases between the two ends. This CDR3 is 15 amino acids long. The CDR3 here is CASSLVLSPADTQYF. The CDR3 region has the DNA TGTGCCAGCAGCTTAGTTCTGAGCCCTGCAGATACGCAGTATTTT.

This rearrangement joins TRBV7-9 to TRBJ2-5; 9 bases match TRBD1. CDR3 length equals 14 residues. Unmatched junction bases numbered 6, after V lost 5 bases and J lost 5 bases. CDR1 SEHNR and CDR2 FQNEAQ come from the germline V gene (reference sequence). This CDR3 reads CASSQGTGWETQYF. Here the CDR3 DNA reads TGTGCCAGCAGCCAAGGGACAGGGTGGGAGACCCAGTACTTC.

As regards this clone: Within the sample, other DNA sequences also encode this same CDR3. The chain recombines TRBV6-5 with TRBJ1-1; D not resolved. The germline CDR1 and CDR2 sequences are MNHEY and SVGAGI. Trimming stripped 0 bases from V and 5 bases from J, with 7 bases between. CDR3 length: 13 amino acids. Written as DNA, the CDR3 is TGTGCCAGCAGTTACTCCCGAGATACTGAAGCTTTCTTT. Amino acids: CASSYSRDTEAFF.

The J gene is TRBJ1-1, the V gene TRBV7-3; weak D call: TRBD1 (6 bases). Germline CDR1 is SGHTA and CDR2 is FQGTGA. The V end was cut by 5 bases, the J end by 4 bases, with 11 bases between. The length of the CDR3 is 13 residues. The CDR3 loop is CASSAQGSTEAFF. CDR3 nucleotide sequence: TGTGCCAGCAGCGCACAGGGTTCCACTGAAGCTTTCTTT.

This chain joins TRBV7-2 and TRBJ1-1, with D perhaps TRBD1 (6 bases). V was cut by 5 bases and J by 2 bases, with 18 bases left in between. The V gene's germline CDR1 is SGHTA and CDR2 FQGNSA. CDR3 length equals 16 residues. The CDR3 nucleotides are TGTGCCAGCAGCCCCGCCTCAGGGGATCCCAACACTGAAGCTTTCTTT. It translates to CASSPASGDPNTEAFF.

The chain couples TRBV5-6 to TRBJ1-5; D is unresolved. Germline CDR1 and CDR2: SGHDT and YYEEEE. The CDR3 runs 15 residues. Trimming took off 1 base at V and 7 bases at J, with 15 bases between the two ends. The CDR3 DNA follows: TGTGCCAGCAGCTTGCGAGGTTGGGGAGGACAGCCCCAGCATTTT. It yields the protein CASSLRGWGGQPQHF. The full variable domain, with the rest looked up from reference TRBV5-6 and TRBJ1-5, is DAGVTQSPTHLIKTRGQQVTLRCSPKSGHDTVSWYQQALGQGPQFIFQYYEEEERQRGNFPDRFSGHQFPNYSSELNVNALLLGDSALYLCASSLRGWGGQPQHFGDGTRLSIL.

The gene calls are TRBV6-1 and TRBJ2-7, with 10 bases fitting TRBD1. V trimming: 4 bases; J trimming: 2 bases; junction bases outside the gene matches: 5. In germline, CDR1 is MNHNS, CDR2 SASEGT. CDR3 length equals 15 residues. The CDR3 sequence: CASSGAGTGAYEQYF. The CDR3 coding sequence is TGTGCCAGCAGTGGAGCCGGGACAGGGGCCTACGAGCAGTACTTC.

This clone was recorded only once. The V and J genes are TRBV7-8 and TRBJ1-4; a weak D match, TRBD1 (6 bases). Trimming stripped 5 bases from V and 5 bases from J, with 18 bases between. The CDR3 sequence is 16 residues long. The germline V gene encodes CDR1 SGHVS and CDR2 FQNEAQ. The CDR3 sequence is CASSDRGRGKNEKLFF. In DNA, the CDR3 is TGTGCCAGCAGCGACCGAGGGAGGGGGAAGAATGAAAAACTGTTTTTT.

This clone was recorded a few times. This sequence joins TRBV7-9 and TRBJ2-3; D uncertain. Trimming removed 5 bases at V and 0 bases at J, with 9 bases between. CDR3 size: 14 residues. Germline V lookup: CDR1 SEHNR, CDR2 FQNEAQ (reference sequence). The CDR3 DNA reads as TGTGCCAGCAGCCAGGATAGGAGCACAGATACGCAGTATTTT. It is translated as CASSQDRSTDTQYF.

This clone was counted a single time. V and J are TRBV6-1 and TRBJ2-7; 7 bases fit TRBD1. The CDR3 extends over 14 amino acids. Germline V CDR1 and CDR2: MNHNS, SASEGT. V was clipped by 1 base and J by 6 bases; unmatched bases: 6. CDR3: CASSEVVGGGEQYF. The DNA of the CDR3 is TGTGCCAGCAGTGAAGTCGTAGGGGGCGGCGAGCAGTACTTC.

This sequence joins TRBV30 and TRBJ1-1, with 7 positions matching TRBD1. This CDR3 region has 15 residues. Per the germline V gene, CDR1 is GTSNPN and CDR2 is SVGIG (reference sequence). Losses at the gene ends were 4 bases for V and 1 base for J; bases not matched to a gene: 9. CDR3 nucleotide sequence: TGTGCCTGGACCACACCGGGACAGACGAACACTGAAGCTTTCTTT. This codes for CAWTTPGQTNTEAFF.

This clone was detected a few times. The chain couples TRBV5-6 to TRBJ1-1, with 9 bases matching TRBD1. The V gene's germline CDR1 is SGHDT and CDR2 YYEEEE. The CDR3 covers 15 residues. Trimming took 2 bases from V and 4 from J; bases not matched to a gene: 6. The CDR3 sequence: CASSFRTGAGTEAFF. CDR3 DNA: TGTGCCAGCAGCTTTCGGACAGGGGCGGGCACTGAAGCTTTCTTT.

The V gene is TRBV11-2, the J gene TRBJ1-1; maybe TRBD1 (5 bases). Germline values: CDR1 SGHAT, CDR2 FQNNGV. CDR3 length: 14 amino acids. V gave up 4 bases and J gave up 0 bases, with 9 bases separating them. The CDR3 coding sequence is TGTGCCAGCAGCTCCGGGACTCTGAACACTGAAGCTTTCTTT. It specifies CASSSGTLNTEAFF.

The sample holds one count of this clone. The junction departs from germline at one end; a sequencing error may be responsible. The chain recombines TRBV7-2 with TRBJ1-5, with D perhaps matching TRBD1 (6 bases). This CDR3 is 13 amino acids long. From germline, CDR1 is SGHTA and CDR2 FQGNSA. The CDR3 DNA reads TGTGCCAGCACCCTTGGGGGCAATCAACCCCAGCATTTT. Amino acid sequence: CASTLGGNQPQHF.

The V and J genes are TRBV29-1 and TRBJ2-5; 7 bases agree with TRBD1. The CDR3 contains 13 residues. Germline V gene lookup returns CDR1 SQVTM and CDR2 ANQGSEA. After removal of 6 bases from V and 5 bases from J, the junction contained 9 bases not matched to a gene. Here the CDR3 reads CSVSTGSRETQYF. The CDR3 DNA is TGCAGCGTATCGACAGGGAGCAGGGAGACCCAGTACTTC.